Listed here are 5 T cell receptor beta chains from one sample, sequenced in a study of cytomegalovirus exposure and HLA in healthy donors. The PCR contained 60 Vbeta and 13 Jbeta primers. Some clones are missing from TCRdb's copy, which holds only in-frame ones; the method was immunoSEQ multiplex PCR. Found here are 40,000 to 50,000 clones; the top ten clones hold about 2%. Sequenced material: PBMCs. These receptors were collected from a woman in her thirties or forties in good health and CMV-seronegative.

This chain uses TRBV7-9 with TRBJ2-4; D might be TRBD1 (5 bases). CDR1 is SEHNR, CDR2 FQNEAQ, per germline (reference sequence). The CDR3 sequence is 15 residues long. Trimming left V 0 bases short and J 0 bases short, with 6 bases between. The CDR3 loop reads CASSLAGLAKNIQYF. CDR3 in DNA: TGTGCCAGCAGCTTAGCGGGGCTAGCCAAAAACATTCAGTACTTC.

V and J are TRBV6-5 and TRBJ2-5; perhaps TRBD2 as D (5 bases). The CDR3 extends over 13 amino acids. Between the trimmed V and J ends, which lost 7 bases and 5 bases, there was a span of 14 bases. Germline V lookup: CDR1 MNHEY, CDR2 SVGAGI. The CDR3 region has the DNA TGTGCCAGCAAGCGGAGCGTCGGCGAGACCCAGTACTTC. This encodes CASKRSVGETQYF.

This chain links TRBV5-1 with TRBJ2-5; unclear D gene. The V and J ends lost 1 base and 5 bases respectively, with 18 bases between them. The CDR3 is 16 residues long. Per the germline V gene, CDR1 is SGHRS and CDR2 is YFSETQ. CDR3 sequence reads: CASSLSGILGEETQYF. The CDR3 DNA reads TGCGCCAGCAGCTTGTCTGGCATCTTGGGCGAGGAGACCCAGTACTTC. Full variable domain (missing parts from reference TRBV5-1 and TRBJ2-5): KAGVTQTPRYLIKTRGQQVTLSCSPISGHRSVSWYQQTPGQGLQFLFEYFSETQRNKGNFPGRFSGRQFSNSRSEMNVSTLELGDSALYLCASSLSGILGEETQYFGPGTRLLVL.

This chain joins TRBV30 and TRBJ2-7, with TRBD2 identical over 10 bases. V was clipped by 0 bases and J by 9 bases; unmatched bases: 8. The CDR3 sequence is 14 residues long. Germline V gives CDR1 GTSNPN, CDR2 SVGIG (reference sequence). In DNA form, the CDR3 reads TGTGCCTGGAGTGTCGGTCTAGCGGGAGCTGTGCAGTACTTC. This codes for CAWSVGLAGAVQYF.

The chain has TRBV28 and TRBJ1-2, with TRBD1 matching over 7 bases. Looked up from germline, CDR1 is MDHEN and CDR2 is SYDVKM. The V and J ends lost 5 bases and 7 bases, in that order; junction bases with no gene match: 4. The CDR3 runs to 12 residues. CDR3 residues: CASSKDRAGYTF. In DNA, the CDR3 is TGTGCCAGCAGTAAAGACAGGGCTGGCTACACCTTC.